The 2 T cell receptor beta chains presented below share a single source sample, sequenced in a study of T cell responses to AZD1222 COVID-19 vaccine. TCRdb keeps only in-frame clones here, not all; method: immunoSEQ multiplex PCR. This table holds 200,000 to 300,000 clones, approximately 93% found once. The material was peripheral blood, obtained on day 0 of AZD1222 vaccination. Source of these receptors: an adult in good health.

The chain combines TRBV10-3 with TRBJ2-1; 7 nucleotides agree with TRBD2. Germline-derived CDR1 and CDR2 are ENHRY and SYGVKD. Trimming at V came to 11 bases and at J to 6 bases, leaving 10 bases not matched to a gene. This CDR3 is built from 13 residues. The CDR3 spells CAHGGTAGNEQFF. In nucleotides, the CDR3 is TGTGCCCACGGGGGGACCGCTGGCAATGAGCAGTTCTTC.

This chain uses TRBV20-1 with TRBJ1-4; D is undetermined. The CDR3 contains 11 residues. The V and J ends lost 2 bases and 8 bases respectively, with 6 bases between them. Germline-derived CDR1 and CDR2 are DFQATT and SNEGSKA (reference sequence). CDR3 bases: TGCAGTGCTAGATCTGGGGAAAAACTGTTTTTT. Its translation is CSARSGEKLFF.